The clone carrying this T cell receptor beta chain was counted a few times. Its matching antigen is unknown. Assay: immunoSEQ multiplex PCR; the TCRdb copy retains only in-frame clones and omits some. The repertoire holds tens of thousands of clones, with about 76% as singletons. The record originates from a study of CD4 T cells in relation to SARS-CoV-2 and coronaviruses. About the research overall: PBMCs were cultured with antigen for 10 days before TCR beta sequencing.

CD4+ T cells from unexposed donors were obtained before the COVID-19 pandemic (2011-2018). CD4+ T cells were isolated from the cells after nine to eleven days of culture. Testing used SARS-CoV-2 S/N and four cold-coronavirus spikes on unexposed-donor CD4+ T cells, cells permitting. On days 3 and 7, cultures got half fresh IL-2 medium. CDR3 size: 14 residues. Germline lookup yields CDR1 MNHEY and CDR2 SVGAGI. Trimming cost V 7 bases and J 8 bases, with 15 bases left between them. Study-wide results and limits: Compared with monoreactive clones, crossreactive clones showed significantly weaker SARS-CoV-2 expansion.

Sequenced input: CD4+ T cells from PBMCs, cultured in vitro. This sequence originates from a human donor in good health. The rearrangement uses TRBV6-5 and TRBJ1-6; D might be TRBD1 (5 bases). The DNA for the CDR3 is TGTGCCAGCACTAGGGCAATGGGGGATTCACCCCTCCACTTT. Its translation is CASTRAMGDSPLHF.